The 25 T cell receptor beta chains below all came from one sample that was sequenced in a study of cytomegalovirus exposure and HLA in healthy donors. PCR amplification relied on 60 Vbeta primers (plus 13 Jbeta primers). The repertoire was sequenced with immunoSEQ multiplex PCR; TCRdb's copy has only in-frame clones and lacks some. The sample contains 120,000 or so clones, approximately 10% of which appear only once. Sequencing was performed on PBMCs. These receptor sequences come from a young woman in good health and CMV-seropositive.

This clone was counted a few times. CDR3 loop: CASSPQGVNEKLFF. The DNA of the CDR3 is TGTGCCAGCAGCCCCCAGGGGGTTAATGAAAAACTGTTTTTT. The chain carries TRBV6-1 and TRBJ1-4; 7 bases are shared with TRBD1. The CDR3 runs to 14 residues. Germline V gene sequence: CDR1 MNHNS, CDR2 SASEGT. The V segment lost 6 bases and the J segment 4 bases; nucleotides outside the gene matches: 5.

This clone was picked up a small number of times. The rearrangement links TRBV29-1 to TRBJ2-7, with D unresolved. V dropped 2 bases and J dropped 1 base, with 9 bases sitting between them. CDR1 SQVTM and CDR2 ANQGSEA come from the germline V gene. CDR3 size: 13 residues. In DNA form, the CDR3 reads TGCAGCGTTGAATTCGGCGGATCCTACGAGCAGTACTTC. Its protein product is CSVEFGGSYEQYF.

This clone was observed a few times. This chain connects TRBV5-6 to TRBJ2-1; 7 nucleotides agree with TRBD1. Germline CDR1 is SGHDT and CDR2 is YYEEEE. This CDR3 region has 15 residues. J was trimmed by 4 bases and V by 4 bases; bases with no gene match: 8. The CDR3 spells CASSAQGRIYNEQFF. CDR3 coding DNA: TGTGCCAGCAGCGCACAGGGGCGAATATACAATGAGCAGTTCTTC.

This clone was counted only a few times. This rearrangement joins TRBV10-3 to TRBJ1-1; D may be TRBD1 (6 bases). CDR3 size: 14 residues. CDR1 and CDR2 from the germline V gene are ENHRY and SYGVKD. With 8 bases removed from V and 11 bases from J, the gap between germline ends came to 24 bases. CDR3 in DNA: TGTGCCATCGGTGTTCAAAGGGGGTTGGGTGGGGCTTTCTTT. Residues: CAIGVQRGLGGAFF.

The chain is built from TRBV29-1 and TRBJ2-2; D might be TRBD2 (6 bases). The germline V and J ends were trimmed by 6 bases and 6 bases, with 17 bases remaining between them. The CDR3 has 14 amino acids. Per germline, CDR1 SQVTM and CDR2 ANQGSEA. For the CDR3, the DNA is TGCAGCGTCGGAACGGGGACTGCTCCCGGGGAGCTGTTTTTT. Its protein product is CSVGTGTAPGELFF.

The DNA for the CDR3 is TGTGCCAGCAGTGGGCAGGGAGGTGAAAAACTGTTTTTT. As protein: CASSGQGGEKLFF. The rearrangement uses TRBV5-6 and TRBJ1-4; TRBD1 is a possible D gene (5 bases). This CDR3 is 13 amino acids long. The germline V gene has CDR1 SGHDT and CDR2 YYEEEE. Trimming took off 5 bases at V and 7 bases at J, with 12 bases between the two ends.

The chain combines TRBV28 with TRBJ2-7; TRBD2 might be the D (6 bases). Trimming removed 8 bases from V and 2 bases from J, with 13 bases in between. CDR3 length: 13 amino acids. Germline V lookup: CDR1 MDHEN, CDR2 SYDVKM. The CDR3 here is CASCGGTTYEQYF. The CDR3, as DNA: TGTGCCAGCTGCGGCGGGACCACCTACGAGCAGTACTTC.

This clone was detected a few times. V is TRBV28 and J is TRBJ1-5; possibly TRBD1 for D (5 bases). Trimming took 6 bases from V and 7 from J, leaving 16 bases between them. The CDR3 has 14 residues. Germline-derived CDR1 and CDR2 are MDHEN and SYDVKM. The CDR3 protein is CASRGGGNGQPQHF. In nucleotides, the CDR3 is TGTGCCAGCAGGGGGGGAGGGAACGGACAGCCCCAGCATTTT.

This clone showed up just once. This chain joins TRBV4-1 and TRBJ2-1; TRBD1 is a possible D gene (5 bases). The V end lost 1 base, the J end lost 0 bases, and 13 bases lay between the germline ends. The CDR3 spans 17 residues. The germline CDR1 and CDR2 sequences are MGHRA and YSYEKL. The CDR3 DNA follows: TGCGCCAGCAGCCAAGGAAGGGGCTCCTACTCCTACAATGAGCAGTTCTTC. Translating gives CASSQGRGSYSYNEQFF.

This clone was recorded a few times. V usage is TRBV15 and J usage is TRBJ2-7; 7 bases agree with TRBD1. CDR3 length: 15 amino acids. The V and J ends lost 3 bases and 5 bases, in that order; junction bases with no gene match: 10. Germline CDR1 is LNHNV and CDR2 is YYDKDF (reference sequence). CDR3 bases: TGTGCCACCAGCAGGGGAGACCGGGACAGCCACGAGCAGTACTTC. This translates into CATSRGDRDSHEQYF.

The gene calls are TRBV6-1 and TRBJ1-5; D uncertain. The germline CDR1 and CDR2 sequences are MNHNS and SASEGT. V was shortened by 7 bases and J by 5 bases, with 12 bases between the two germline ends. This CDR3 region has 13 residues. The CDR3 protein is CASKSGVDQPQHF. In DNA, the CDR3 is TGTGCCAGCAAGTCGGGTGTGGATCAGCCCCAGCATTTT.

This clone was detected a few times. This rearrangement joins TRBV19 to TRBJ1-3, with 11 bases aligning to TRBD1. The V gene end was trimmed by 5 bases and the J gene end by 3 bases; junction bases not matched to a gene: 9. CDR3 length: 17 amino acids. Per the germline V gene, CDR1 is LNHDA and CDR2 is SQIVND (reference sequence). This CDR3 is CASSLGTGGLVGNTIYF. The CDR3 nucleotides read TGTGCCAGTAGTCTCGGGACAGGGGGTCTTGTTGGAAACACCATATATTTT.

This clone has more than one count but fewer than ten. This chain links TRBV2 with TRBJ2-7, with a possible D match to TRBD2 (5 bases). Trimming pared 6 bases from V and 6 bases from J, leaving 9 bases between. The CDR3 loop spans 11 amino acids. CDR1 is SNHLY, CDR2 FYNNEI, per germline. The CDR3 DNA is TGTGCCAGCAGCGGTGAGGGCGAGCAGTACTTC. Amino acid sequence: CASSGEGEQYF.

A few counts support this clone. V and J are TRBV10-3 and TRBJ1-1; TRBD1 matches 7 bases. V trimming: 2 bases; J trimming: 8 bases; junction bases outside the gene matches: 5. The germline CDR1 and CDR2 sequences are ENHRY and SYGVKD. CDR3 length: 13 residues. CDR3 protein: CAISETTGWEAFF. CDR3 DNA: TGTGCCATCAGTGAGACGACAGGGTGGGAAGCTTTCTTT.

In its sample, this clone was seen a few times. Within the sample, other DNA sequences also encode this same CDR3. The gene calls are TRBV19 and TRBJ1-1; D call uncertain. The CDR3 runs to 13 residues. Trimming shortened V by 3 bases and J by 0 bases, and 5 bases separated the two germline ends. The germline CDR1 and CDR2 sequences are LNHDA and SQIVND (reference sequence). In nucleotides, the CDR3 is TGTGCCAGTAGTATTTCCATGAACACTGAAGCTTTCTTT. Its translation: CASSISMNTEAFF.

This clone has a handful of counts. The chain recombines TRBV11-2 with TRBJ1-1; 7 bases align to TRBD1. After removal of 6 bases from V and 10 bases from J, the junction contained 14 bases not matched to a gene. CDR1 is SGHAT and CDR2 is FQNNGV in the germline V gene. The CDR3 runs to 14 residues. CDR3 bases: TGTGCCAGCAGAGATAGGACAGGAGCATTTAGAGCTTTCTTT. Its translation: CASRDRTGAFRAFF.

The genes are TRBV30 and TRBJ2-7; 8 bases fit TRBD2. The CDR3 has 14 amino acids. Germline CDR1 is GTSNPN and CDR2 is SVGIG (reference sequence). The V gene end was trimmed by 6 bases and the J gene end by 0 bases; junction bases not matched to a gene: 7. This chain's CDR3 is CACLCGGSSYEQYF. The DNA for the CDR3 is TGTGCCTGCCTCTGCGGGGGGAGCTCCTACGAGCAGTACTTC.

V gene TRBV19 combines with J gene TRBJ1-2; D remains unclear. The V and J ends lost 7 bases and 6 bases respectively, with 15 bases between them. The CDR3 has 13 amino acids. Germline CDR1 reads LNHDA; CDR2 reads SQIVND (reference sequence). The CDR3 sequence: CASNTWARDGYTF. For the CDR3, the DNA is TGTGCCAGTAACACTTGGGCGCGTGATGGCTACACCTTC.

This clone was observed a few times. The chain has TRBV30 and TRBJ1-6, with 9 bases matching TRBD1. Germline trimming cut 0 bases from V and 0 bases from J; bases unmatched to any gene: 12. In germline, CDR1 is GTSNPN, CDR2 SVGIG (reference sequence). The CDR3 loop spans 20 amino acids. The CDR3 DNA reads as TGTGCCTGGAGTGTACGACCCGGGACAGGGAACACCTCCTATAATTCACCCCTCCACTTT. It codes for CAWSVRPGTGNTSYNSPLHF. The full variable domain, rest sourced from reference TRBV30 and TRBJ1-6, is SQTIHQWPATLVQPVGSPLSLECTVEGTSNPNLYWYRQAAGRGLQLLFYSVGIGQISSEVPQNLSASRPQDRQFILSSKKLLLSDSGFYLCAWSVRPGTGNTSYNSPLHFGNGTRLTVT.

This chain uses TRBV7-8 with TRBJ1-1; D unresolved. Trimming pared 2 bases from V and 0 bases from J, leaving 10 bases between. The CDR3 consists of 15 residues. Germline CDR1 reads SGHVS; CDR2 reads FQNEAQ. As DNA, the CDR3 is TGTGCCAGCAGCTTACAGGTATCTATGAACACTGAAGCTTTCTTT. Translated, it gives CASSLQVSMNTEAFF.

This clone was detected a few times. The chain recombines TRBV20-1 with TRBJ2-7, with 7 nucleotides matching TRBD1. Unmatched junction bases numbered 4, after V lost 3 bases and J lost 11 bases. There are 10 residues in the CDR3. Germline lookup yields CDR1 DFQATT and CDR2 SNEGSKA (reference sequence). The CDR3 spells CSASRDREYF. The CDR3 DNA reads as TGCAGTGCTAGTCGCGACAGGGAGTACTTC.

This clone appeared a few times. As DNA, the CDR3 is TGTGCCAGCAGCGTAGCCCCGGGACTACCCGGGGAAGAGACCCAGTACTTC. Its protein product is CASSVAPGLPGEETQYF. The V and J genes are TRBV9 and TRBJ2-5; 7 bases are shared with TRBD2. The CDR3 contains 17 residues. Germline CDR1 reads SGDLS; CDR2 reads YYNGEE. Germline trimming cut 0 bases from V and 3 bases from J; bases unmatched to any gene: 11.

This clone was counted a few times. This rearrangement joins TRBV29-1 to TRBJ2-5, with 11 bases that match TRBD2. This CDR3 has 14 amino acids. Per germline, CDR1 SQVTM and CDR2 ANQGSEA. V dropped 7 bases and J dropped 5; count of bases not matched to a gene: 9. The CDR3 nucleotides are TGCAGCGACATTAGCGGGAGGGCCCGTGAGACCCAGTACTTC. Translated, it gives CSDISGRARETQYF.

The table lists this clone with many counts. CDR3 region: CASSYLAGGRNEQFF. The CDR3 nucleotides read TGTGCCAGCAGTTACTTAGCGGGAGGTCGAAATGAGCAGTTCTTC. The chain combines TRBV6-5 with TRBJ2-1; the match to TRBD2 covers 10 bases. Germline V gene data show CDR1 as MNHEY and CDR2 as SVGAGI. V trimming: 1 base; J trimming: 7 bases; junction bases outside the gene matches: 4. This CDR3 region has 15 residues.

J is TRBJ1-2 and V is TRBV7-8; 7 bases are shared with TRBD1. The CDR3 sequence is 13 residues long. CDR1 is SGHVS and CDR2 is FQNEAQ in the germline V gene. V gave up 10 bases and J gave up 4 bases; unmatched junction bases: 9. CDR3 nucleotide sequence: TGTGCCACAGGGGGACAGATCCTCTATGGCTACACCTTC. This encodes CATGGQILYGYTF.